The next 28 T cell receptor beta chains were all read from a single sample in a study of T cells in Graves' hyperthyroidism and ophthalmopathy. What was amplified from RNA transcripts were TCR beta CDR3 regions. Primed by the HTBI set, a first-round RT-PCR was run on the TCR CDR3. Each CDR3 protein is one row after TCRdb ran MiXCR on the multiplex PCR reads. The sample comprises around 200,000 distinct CDR3 sequences, 17% of which are singletons, and roughly 29% rests with the top ten. Input material: blood. The receptors here all came from a woman between 45 and 65 years old with Graves' hyperthyroidism.

This clonotype was recorded at least ten times. The chain couples TRBV7-8 to TRBJ1-5, with no clear D. V dropped 4 bases and J dropped 7 bases, with 17 bases sitting between them. The CDR3 consists of 15 residues. The germline V gene has CDR1 SGHVS and CDR2 FQNEAQ. The chain's CDR3 is CASSSLARGVQPQHF. The CDR3 nucleotides are TGTGCCAGCAGCTCACTAGCCCGTGGGGTCCAGCCCCAGCATTTT.

This clonotype was recorded many times. V is TRBV3-1 and J is TRBJ1-1, with D unresolved. This CDR3 is 13 amino acids long. Germline CDR1 reads LGHDT; CDR2 reads YNNKEL (reference sequence). The V end was cut by 6 bases, the J end by 3 bases, with 11 bases between. CDR3 DNA: TGTGCCAGCAGTTCCACTAGAGACACTGAAGCTTTCTTT. Translating gives CASSSTRDTEAFF.

As regards this clonotype: Since the CDR3 does not end with the conserved phenylalanine or tryptophan, this likely comes from a read error. V gene TRBV12-3 or TRBV12-4 combines with J gene TRBJ1-2; the D is unclear. The CDR3 covers 14 residues. V dropped 5 bases and J dropped 3 bases, with 13 bases sitting between them. The CDR3 nucleotides read TGTGCCAGCAGTGACCTCGCGTCTTACTATGGCTACACCTGC. Its protein product is CASSDLASYYGYTC.

This clonotype was detected many times. This chain connects TRBV28 to TRBJ1-5; TRBD1 aligns across 7 bases. Per the germline V gene, CDR1 is MDHEN and CDR2 is SYDVKM. J was trimmed by 7 bases and V by 5 bases; bases with no gene match: 8. The CDR3 runs to 14 residues. The CDR3 DNA reads as TGTGCCAGCAGTCAACTTACAGGGGCACAGCCCCAGCATTTT. Its translation is CASSQLTGAQPQHF. The whole variable domain, remainder taken from reference TRBV28 and TRBJ1-5, is DVKVTQSSRYLVKRTGEKVFLECVQDMDHENMFWYRQDPGLGLRLIYFSYDVKMKEKGDIPEGYSVSREKKERFSLILESASTNQTSMYLCASSQLTGAQPQHFGDGTRLSIL.

This clonotype has ten or more counts. The rearrangement links TRBV27 to TRBJ1-5; TRBD1 might be the D (5 bases). The CDR3 has 15 residues. Trimming shortened V by 3 bases and J by 2 bases, and 11 bases separated the two germline ends. The germline V gene has CDR1 MNHEY and CDR2 SMNVEV (reference sequence). The CDR3 region has the DNA TGTGCCAGCAGTTTGGTGGGGGGGGGCAATCAGCCCCAGCATTTT. This translates into CASSLVGGGNQPQHF.

This clonotype occurred many times. The V call is TRBV27, the J call TRBJ2-1; a weak D match, TRBD1 (6 bases). Germline CDR1 reads MNHEY; CDR2 reads SMNVEV (reference sequence). Trimming pared 6 bases from V and 0 bases from J, leaving 9 bases between. This CDR3 is 14 amino acids long. Written as DNA, the CDR3 is TGTGCCAGCAGCCAGGGGACCTCCTACAATGAGCAGTTCTTC. Encoded protein: CASSQGTSYNEQFF.

The chain uses TRBV7-6 and TRBJ1-4, with a tentative D call TRBD1 (5 bases). V shed 5 bases and J shed 6 bases, with 13 bases lying between them. Germline CDR1 and CDR2: SGHVS and FNYEAQ. This CDR3 region has 14 residues. CDR3 nucleotides: TGTGCCAGCAGCCTCGGGGGAGGGCATGAAAAACTGTTTTTT. Amino acid sequence: CASSLGGGHEKLFF.

Many counts were recorded for this clonotype. The CDR3 DNA reads as TGTGCCAGCACCCGGGACAGGGTGAGAGGCTACACCTTC. Its protein is CASTRDRVRGYTF. V is TRBV12-3 or TRBV12-4 and J is TRBJ1-2; 9 nucleotides agree with TRBD1. The CDR3 runs 13 residues. V shed 7 bases and J 8 bases; nucleotides not matched to a gene: 8.

This clonotype has a count of ten or more. The J gene is TRBJ1-5, the V gene TRBV27; D remains ambiguous. Germline V lookup: CDR1 MNHEY, CDR2 SMNVEV (reference sequence). Trimming removed 6 bases at V and 0 bases at J, with 6 bases between. CDR3 length equals 13 residues. The CDR3 is CASRIYSNQPQHF. In nucleotides, the CDR3 is TGTGCCAGCAGGATCTATAGCAATCAGCCCCAGCATTTT.

This clonotype came up many times. The CDR3, as DNA: TGTGCCAGCAGCACTAGTCGTGTGGAGGCAAAAGAGACCCAGTACTTC. It is translated as CASSTSRVEAKETQYF. The V gene is TRBV7-8, the J gene TRBJ2-5; D perhaps matches TRBD2 (5 bases). This CDR3 has 16 residues. CDR1 is SGHVS, CDR2 FQNEAQ, per germline. Trimming removed 5 bases from V and 3 bases from J, with 19 bases in between.

In its sample, this clonotype was seen many times. The genes are TRBV7-9 and TRBJ2-2, with 7 bases aligning to TRBD1. CDR3 length equals 15 residues. Germline CDR1 reads SEHNR; CDR2 reads FQNEAQ (reference sequence). With V trimmed by 5 bases and J by 0 bases, 3 bases remained unmatched. The CDR3, as DNA: TGTGCCAGCAGCGTCGACAGGGCGAACACCGGGGAGCTGTTTTTT. Its translation is CASSVDRANTGELFF.

CDR3 protein: CSAPDRGRVYGYTF. For the CDR3, the DNA is TGCAGTGCGCCAGACAGGGGCAGGGTCTATGGCTACACCTTC. The chain is built from TRBV20-1 and TRBJ1-2, with 8 bases fitting TRBD1. The CDR3 length is 14 residues. Germline CDR1 DFQATT, CDR2 SNEGSKA (reference sequence). V trimming: 6 bases; J trimming: 4 bases; junction bases outside the gene matches: 10.

This clonotype has ten or more counts. The V and J genes are TRBV20-1 and TRBJ2-7; no firm D call. Germline V gives CDR1 DFQATT, CDR2 SNEGSKA (reference sequence). V was shortened by 0 bases and J by 0 bases, with 12 bases between the two germline ends. CDR3 length equals 15 residues. For the CDR3, the DNA is TGCAGTGCTAGAGATGGCGGCAAGTCCTCCTACGAGCAGTACTTC. Translated: CSARDGGKSSYEQYF.

This clonotype was recorded many times. V and J are TRBV7-2 and TRBJ2-7; 7 nucleotides line up with TRBD1. Germline lookup yields CDR1 SGHTA and CDR2 FQGNSA. This CDR3 is built from 16 residues. Trimming at V came to 1 base and at J to 7 bases, leaving 13 bases not matched to a gene. CDR3 coding DNA: TGTGCCAGCAGCTTAGGGGCCGGGACAGTCAGAGGGGAGCAGTACTTC. Encoded protein: CASSLGAGTVRGEQYF.

This chain connects TRBV18 to TRBJ1-4; TRBD1 might be the D (5 bases). Germline CDR1 reads KGHSH; CDR2 reads LQKENI. This CDR3 contains 16 residues. V lost 3 bases to trimming and J lost 4 bases, with 15 bases between them. This CDR3 is CASSPEPGPINEKLFF. The CDR3 nucleotides read TGTGCCAGCTCACCCGAACCGGGACCGATTAATGAAAAACTGTTTTTT.

This clonotype was observed many times. This chain connects TRBV19 to TRBJ2-3, with D unclear. Germline values: CDR1 LNHDA, CDR2 SQIVND (reference sequence). CDR3 length equals 13 residues. V dropped 2 bases and J dropped 4 bases, with 7 bases sitting between them. This CDR3 is CASSIRLADTQYF. DNA for the CDR3: TGTGCCAGTAGTATAAGATTGGCAGATACGCAGTATTTT. The full variable domain, with the rest looked up from reference TRBV19 and TRBJ2-3, is DGGITQSPKYLFRKEGQNVTLSCEQNLNHDAMYWYRQDPGQGLRLIYYSQIVNDFQKGDIAEGYSVSREKKESFPLTVTSAQKNPTAFYLCASSIRLADTQYFGPGTRLTVL.

This clonotype showed up many times. The rearrangement links TRBV10-3 to TRBJ1-2; the D is unclear. This CDR3 comprises 13 residues. V shed 4 bases and J shed 6 bases, with 12 bases lying between them. Looked up from germline, CDR1 is ENHRY and CDR2 is SYGVKD. DNA of the CDR3: TGTGCCATCAGTGGTGCCCTTGCCGATGGCTACACCTTC. Translated: CAISGALADGYTF.

This clonotype was observed many times. The chain joins TRBV3-1 to TRBJ2-7; D is undetermined. Trimming removed 4 bases at V and 1 base at J, with 11 bases between. CDR3 size: 14 residues. Germline V lookup: CDR1 LGHDT, CDR2 YNNKEL (reference sequence). The CDR3 protein is CASSPSTGSYEQYF. The CDR3 DNA reads TGTGCCAGCAGCCCCTCGACTGGATCCTACGAGCAGTACTTC.

V gene TRBV28 combines with J gene TRBJ2-1; 9 bases line up with TRBD2. CDR1 is MDHEN, CDR2 SYDVKM, per germline. The CDR3 length is 17 residues. V shed 6 bases, J shed 4 bases, and the junction held 13 bases outside the gene matches. CDR3 loop: CASSSPPGTSRYNEQFF. In DNA, the CDR3 is TGTGCCAGCAGCTCCCCCCCGGGGACTAGCAGATACAATGAGCAGTTCTTC.

This clonotype was counted at least ten times. The CDR3 region has the DNA TGTGCCAGCAGCACGACAGGGATCACTGAAGCTTTCTTT. As protein: CASSTTGITEAFF. This chain uses TRBV7-2 with TRBJ1-1, with 7 positions matching TRBD1. The trim removed 5 bases at V and 4 bases at J, leaving 4 bases unmatched. The CDR3 loop spans 13 amino acids. Germline V lookup: CDR1 SGHTA, CDR2 FQGNSA.

There are many counts of this clonotype. This sequence joins TRBV6-2 or TRBV6-3 and TRBJ2-1, with TRBD2 matching over 7 bases. The germline gives CDR1 MNHEY, CDR2 SVGEGT. With 6 bases clipped from V and 8 bases from J, the junction kept 10 bases outside the gene matches. CDR3 length: 14 amino acids. As DNA, the CDR3 is TGTGCCAGCAGAGGTCTAGCGGCCGGCGATGAGCAGTTCTTC. This translates into CASRGLAAGDEQFF.

This clonotype was counted at least ten times. The V call is TRBV27, the J call TRBJ1-5; 8 positions match TRBD1. The V gene's germline CDR1 is MNHEY and CDR2 SMNVEV (reference sequence). The CDR3 consists of 17 residues. V shed 5 bases and J 6 bases; nucleotides not matched to a gene: 15. CDR3 DNA: TGTGCCAGCAGTCCCCTTTGGACAGGGAATACGGGTCAGCCCCAGCATTTT. Encoded protein: CASSPLWTGNTGQPQHF.

There are a few counts of this clonotype. V and J are TRBV9 and TRBJ1-2, with D possibly TRBD1 on 6 matching bases. The length of the CDR3 is 14 residues. Germline V CDR1 and CDR2: SGDLS, YYNGEE. The ends were cut back, 3 bases at V and 4 bases at J, with 13 bases in the middle. CDR3 amino acids: CASSAGQLIYGYTF. The CDR3 DNA is TGTGCCAGCAGCGCAGGACAGTTAATCTATGGCTACACCTTC.

This clonotype was picked up many times. This chain joins TRBV5-8 and TRBJ1-5; the D gene is possibly TRBD1 (5 bases). The CDR3 is 14 amino acids. Trimming cost V 4 bases and J 7 bases, with 15 bases left between them. CDR1 and CDR2 from the germline V gene are SGHTS and YDEGEE. The CDR3 sequence: CASSHQRGVQPQHF. CDR3 DNA sequence: TGTGCCAGCAGCCACCAGAGGGGCGTACAGCCCCAGCATTTT.

This clonotype was seen ten or more times. The chain uses TRBV7-3 and TRBJ2-5, with TRBD2 matching over 9 bases. The CDR3 spans 18 residues. Germline-derived CDR1 and CDR2 are SGHTA and FQGTGA. Trimming took 2 bases from V and 0 from J; bases not matched to a gene: 10. The CDR3 coding sequence is TGTGCCAGCAGCTTACAGTCGAGCGGGGGGCCAAACCAAGAGACCCAGTACTTC. It yields the protein CASSLQSSGGPNQETQYF.

This clonotype was found a few times. V is TRBV20-1 and J is TRBJ1-1; D is unclear. Trimming left V 4 bases short and J 11 bases short, with 17 bases between. The length of the CDR3 is 12 residues. From germline, CDR1 is DFQATT and CDR2 SNEGSKA (reference sequence). CDR3 loop: CSATGEGPGAFF. Here the CDR3 DNA reads TGCAGTGCTACCGGGGAGGGTCCGGGCGCTTTCTTT.

This clonotype was detected only a few times. J is TRBJ2-3 and V is TRBV5-4, with 15 bases aligning to TRBD2. This CDR3 has 16 amino acids. The germline V gene encodes CDR1 SGHNT and CDR2 YYREEE (reference sequence). V gave up 3 bases and J gave up 7 bases; unmatched junction bases: 6. CDR3 nucleotides: TGTGCCAGCAGCTCCCTCGGACTAGCGGGGGGGCATACGCAGTATTTT. This encodes CASSSLGLAGGHTQYF.

The rearrangement uses TRBV7-2 and TRBJ1-1, with TRBD1 matching over 7 bases. V gave up 1 base and J gave up 8 bases; unmatched junction bases: 13. This CDR3 is 16 amino acids long. Germline values: CDR1 SGHTA, CDR2 FQGNSA. CDR3 in amino acids: CASSLGRGRGDSEAFF. The CDR3 bases are TGTGCCAGCAGCTTAGGTCGAGGGCGGGGGGACAGCGAAGCTTTCTTT.